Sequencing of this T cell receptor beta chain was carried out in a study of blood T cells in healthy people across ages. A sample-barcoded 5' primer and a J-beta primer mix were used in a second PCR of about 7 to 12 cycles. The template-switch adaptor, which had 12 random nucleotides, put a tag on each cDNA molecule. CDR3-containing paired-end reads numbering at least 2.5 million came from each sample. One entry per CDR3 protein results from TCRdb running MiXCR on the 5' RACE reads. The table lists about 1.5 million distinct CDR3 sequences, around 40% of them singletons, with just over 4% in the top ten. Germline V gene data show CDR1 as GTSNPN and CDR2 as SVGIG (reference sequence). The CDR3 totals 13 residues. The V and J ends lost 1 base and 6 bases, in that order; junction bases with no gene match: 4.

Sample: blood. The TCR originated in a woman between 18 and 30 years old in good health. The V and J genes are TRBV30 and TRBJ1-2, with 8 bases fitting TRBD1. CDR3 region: CAWSGRGLNGYTF. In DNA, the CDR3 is TGTGCCTGGAGTGGCAGGGGGCTTAATGGCTACACCTTC.